The 24 T cell receptor beta chains given below trace back to one sample, sequenced in a study of T cells in Graves' hyperthyroidism and ophthalmopathy (dated by TCRdb to between 2019 and 2020). The library was prepared using multiplex PCR. The run used an Illumina HiSeq 2000. TCR beta CDR3 regions were amplified from RNA transcripts. For the first round of RT-PCR on the TCR CDR3, the HTBI primer set was used together with the Qiagen OneStep RT-PCR kit. TCRdb itself trimmed the public reads at Q25 with fastp, ran MiXCR and retained productive beta chains. Rows are unified per CDR3 protein, each entry keeping the most common DNA and genes. The table for this sample lists nearly 600,000 distinct CDR3 sequences; 12% to 15% of them were counted only once. The ten top clones hold roughly 7.1% of the sample. The source material was blood. These receptors all come from a woman under 30 with Graves' ophthalmopathy.

There are many counts of this clonotype. J is TRBJ1-1 and V is TRBV5-1; 7 bases match TRBD1. V lost 4 bases, J lost 5 bases, and 8 bases stayed unmatched. The V gene's germline CDR1 is SGHRS and CDR2 YFSETQ. The CDR3 spans 14 residues. The CDR3 nucleotides are TGCGCCAGCAGCCAGGGGGGGGGTGAGACTGAAGCTTTCTTT. This encodes CASSQGGGETEAFF. The whole variable domain, remainder taken from reference TRBV5-1 and TRBJ1-1, is KAGVTQTPRYLIKTRGQQVTLSCSPISGHRSVSWYQQTPGQGLQFLFEYFSETQRNKGNFPGRFSGRQFSNSRSEMNVSTLELGDSALYLCASSQGGGETEAFFGQGTRLTVV.

This clonotype appeared many times. V is TRBV5-1 and J is TRBJ1-5, with 7 bases identical to TRBD1. The CDR3 consists of 14 residues. Germline CDR1 is SGHRS and CDR2 is YFSETQ. The ends lost 4 bases at V and 3 bases at J; junction bases unmatched: 4. In nucleotides, the CDR3 is TGCGCCAGCAGCCCGGGACAGATCAATCAGCCCCAGCATTTT. It specifies CASSPGQINQPQHF.

This clonotype was counted at least ten times. This sequence joins TRBV29-1 and TRBJ2-5; weak D call: TRBD1 (7 bases). The length of the CDR3 is 12 residues. Germline V gene lookup returns CDR1 SQVTM and CDR2 ANQGSEA. V was cut by 4 bases and J by 5 bases, with 11 bases left in between. The CDR3 DNA reads as TGCAGCGTTGGGTCAGGGGGGGAGACCCAGTACTTC. Its protein product is CSVGSGGETQYF.

This chain joins TRBV9 and TRBJ2-1, with TRBD2 matching 10 bases. CDR1 is SGDLS, CDR2 YYNGEE, per germline. This CDR3 has 18 residues. J was trimmed by 4 bases and V by 3 bases; bases with no gene match: 13. The CDR3 sequence is CASSGGLRTSGHYNEQFF. The CDR3 DNA reads TGTGCCAGCAGCGGGGGACTTCGGACTAGCGGACATTACAATGAGCAGTTCTTC.

This clonotype has a handful of counts. The chain recombines TRBV11-2 with TRBJ1-2; no reliable D call. The germline V and J ends were trimmed by 1 base and 2 bases, with 11 bases remaining between them. CDR3 length: 15 amino acids. Per germline, CDR1 SGHAT and CDR2 FQNNGV. CDR3 region: CASSLGMGGNYGYTF. CDR3 DNA: TGTGCCAGCAGCTTAGGTATGGGAGGAAACTATGGCTACACCTTC.

This clonotype has at least ten counts. The V and J genes are TRBV10-3 and TRBJ2-1; the match to TRBD2 covers 13 bases. Per the germline V gene, CDR1 is ENHRY and CDR2 is SYGVKD. The V gene end was trimmed by 5 bases and the J gene end by 5 bases; junction bases not matched to a gene: 0. The CDR3 has 14 amino acids. The CDR3 sequence: CAISTSGRDNEQFF. The CDR3, as DNA: TGTGCCATCAGTACTAGCGGGAGGGACAATGAGCAGTTCTTC.

This clonotype showed up many times. The rearrangement uses TRBV7-6 and TRBJ1-2; D remains ambiguous. The CDR3 loop spans 12 amino acids. Trimming cost V 7 bases and J 4 bases, with 10 bases left between them. Germline V gene lookup returns CDR1 SGHVS and CDR2 FNYEAQ. This CDR3 reads CASTSSGYGYTF. CDR3 in DNA: TGTGCCAGCACCTCCTCAGGCTATGGCTACACCTTC.

In its sample, this clonotype was seen many times. The rearrangement joins TRBV3-2 to TRBJ1-1; the table calls TRBD1, which could not be checked here. TRBV3-2 is listed as a pseudogene. This CDR3 has 12 amino acids. The CDR3 DNA is TGTGCCAGCAGCGCCGGGACAGTTGAAGCTTTCTTT. As protein: CASSAGTVEAFF.

This clonotype was counted at least ten times. This chain connects TRBV5-1 to TRBJ1-2, with 9 bases lining up with TRBD1. Germline CDR1 reads SGHRS; CDR2 reads YFSETQ. The CDR3 is made up of 15 amino acids. The junction had 6 bases not matched to a gene; V was cut back by 4 bases and J by 2 bases. CDR3 sequence: CASSTGTGLNYGYTF. The CDR3 nucleotides read TGCGCCAGCAGCACGGGGACAGGGCTCAACTATGGCTACACCTTC.

This clonotype was seen only a few times. The chain carries TRBV10-3 and TRBJ2-7; possibly TRBD1 for D (6 bases). There are 12 residues in the CDR3. Looked up from germline, CDR1 is ENHRY and CDR2 is SYGVKD. Trimming pared 8 bases from V and 5 bases from J, leaving 13 bases between. CDR3 sequence (DNA): TGTGCCATCGGGACACAGGGAGACGAGCAGTACTTC. The encoded protein is CAIGTQGDEQYF.

Ten or more counts support this clonotype. The gene calls are TRBV7-2 and TRBJ2-7, with D perhaps TRBD1 (6 bases). Deletions cut 4 bases from V and 0 bases from J, with 10 bases between. In germline, CDR1 is SGHTA, CDR2 FQGNSA. This CDR3 contains 14 residues. The CDR3 region is CASSYRDNSYEQYF. CDR3 bases: TGTGCCAGCAGCTACCGGGACAACTCCTACGAGCAGTACTTC.

The chain links TRBV19 to TRBJ1-1, with 10 positions matching TRBD1. The length of the CDR3 is 14 residues. V shed 3 bases and J 6 bases; nucleotides not matched to a gene: 4. Germline V CDR1 and CDR2: LNHDA, SQIVND (reference sequence). The CDR3 bases are TGTGCCAGTAGTATGACGACAGGGGGCCCTGAAGCTTTCTTT. It encodes CASSMTTGGPEAFF.

A few counts support this clonotype. The chain joins TRBV9 to TRBJ1-6, with 7 nucleotides matching TRBD1. With V trimmed by 4 bases and J by 10 bases, 2 bases remained unmatched. Germline V gene sequence: CDR1 SGDLS, CDR2 YYNGEE. The CDR3 runs 12 residues. CDR3 amino acids: CASSTGDSPLHF. In nucleotides, the CDR3 is TGTGCCAGCAGCACAGGGGACTCACCCCTCCACTTT.

There are many counts of this clonotype. Written as DNA, the CDR3 is TGTGCCAGCAGTGTAAGGGACAGTTTAAACATTCAGTACTTC. Protein sequence: CASSVRDSLNIQYF. The chain combines TRBV2 with TRBJ2-4; TRBD1 agrees at 7 bases. Germline V gene data show CDR1 as SNHLY and CDR2 as FYNNEI. V lost 4 bases and J lost 6; bases outside the gene matches: 6. The CDR3 spans 14 residues.

V is TRBV12-3 or TRBV12-4 and J is TRBJ2-4; 8 bases match TRBD1. Germline trimming cut 5 bases from V and 0 bases from J; bases unmatched to any gene: 6. CDR3 length: 16 residues. Here the CDR3 reads CASSPDRVVAKNIQYF. CDR3 DNA: TGTGCCAGCAGTCCGGACAGGGTAGTAGCCAAAAACATTCAGTACTTC.

Ten or more counts support this clonotype. The chain couples TRBV11-2 to TRBJ2-7, with TRBD2 matching 15 bases. This CDR3 contains 15 residues. The germline gives CDR1 SGHAT, CDR2 FQNNGV. V lost 5 bases and J lost 7; bases outside the gene matches: 6. CDR3 nucleotides: TGTGCCAGCAGCAGAGGGACTAGCGGGAGGTTTGAGCAGTACTTC. It translates to CASSRGTSGRFEQYF.

As concerns this clonotype: A much larger clone is a single base away; this may be a read error. The J gene is TRBJ2-1, the V gene TRBV28; D assignment may be TRBD1 or TRBD2 (5 bases each). The V gene's germline CDR1 is MDHEN and CDR2 SYDVKM. The CDR3 runs to 13 residues. CDR3 DNA sequence: TGTGCCAGCAGCGGGGCCTCCTACAATGAGCAGCTCTTC. This translates into CASSGASYNEQLF.

This clonotype was seen ten or more times. This chain joins TRBV24-1 and TRBJ2-2, with TRBD2 identical over 13 bases. J gave up 15 bases and V 0 bases, and 9 bases lay outside the gene matches. The germline V gene has CDR1 KGHDR and CDR2 SFDVKD. This CDR3 has 16 amino acids. CDR3 bases: TGTGCCACCAGTGATTTGCGACTAGCGGGAGGAGGAGGGATGTTTTTT. This gives the protein CATSDLRLAGGGGMFF.

The chain uses TRBV12-3 or TRBV12-4 and TRBJ2-3; 7 nucleotides agree with TRBD2. After removal of 5 bases from V and 6 bases from J, the junction contained 8 bases not matched to a gene. The CDR3 consists of 14 residues. The CDR3 DNA follows: TGTGCCAGCAGTGGGGGGGTGGCCGGGGATACGCAGTATTTT. Translated, it gives CASSGGVAGDTQYF.

This chain links TRBV2 with TRBJ2-2; TRBD2 agrees at 11 bases. CDR1 is SNHLY, CDR2 FYNNEI, per germline. The CDR3 runs to 16 residues. V shed 7 bases and J 4 bases; nucleotides not matched to a gene: 8. CDR3 DNA sequence: TGTGCCAGCACTGTGGGGCTAGCGGGAGGCACCGGGGAGCTGTTTTTT. Translating gives CASTVGLAGGTGELFF.

This clonotype was observed many times. This chain connects TRBV18 to TRBJ2-3; 7 bases line up with TRBD1. V shed 2 bases and J 5 bases; nucleotides not matched to a gene: 7. This CDR3 is 15 amino acids long. Per the germline V gene, CDR1 is KGHSH and CDR2 is LQKENI. The CDR3 DNA follows: TGTGCCAGCTCACCAGAGGGGGCGCCGGTAGATACGCAGTATTTT. Protein: CASSPEGAPVDTQYF.

This clonotype was counted ten times or more. The CDR3 is CASSPSPLETPSEQYF. The CDR3, as DNA: TGTGCCAGCAGCCCCTCACCACTAGAGACTCCTAGCGAGCAGTACTTC. This chain uses TRBV5-4 with TRBJ2-7; D may be TRBD2 (5 bases). The CDR3 is 16 residues long. V dropped 4 bases and J dropped 6 bases, with 23 bases sitting between them. Germline loops: CDR1 SGHNT, CDR2 YYREEE (reference sequence). The complete variable domain, with remaining parts taken from reference TRBV5-4 and TRBJ2-7, reads ETGVTQSPTHLIKTRGQQVTLRCSSQSGHNTVSWYQQALGQGPQFIFQYYREEENGRGNFPPRFSGLQFPNYSSELNVNALELDDSALYLCASSPSPLETPSEQYFGPGTRLTVT.

Concerning this clonotype itself: A much larger clone lies a single base off, so this may be a read error. V gene TRBV6-1 combines with J gene TRBJ2-1; D is possibly TRBD2 (7 bases). The CDR3 extends over 12 amino acids. Germline CDR1 MNHNS, CDR2 SASEGT. CDR3 amino acids: CAGSEGGGGKFF. CDR3 bases: TGTGCCGGCAGTGAAGGTGGCGGGGGCAAGTTCTTC.

With respect to this clonotype: It may be a read error: a sequence one base away is much more abundant. The rearrangement joins TRBV7-9 to TRBJ2-1; D unclear. This CDR3 is built from 12 residues. The germline CDR1 and CDR2 sequences are SEHNR and FQNEAQ (reference sequence). Trimming shortened V by 8 bases and J by 7 bases, and 12 bases separated the two germline ends. The CDR3, as DNA: TGTGCCAGCCACCGACTTAAAAATGAGCAGTTCTTC. Protein: CASHRLKNEQFF.